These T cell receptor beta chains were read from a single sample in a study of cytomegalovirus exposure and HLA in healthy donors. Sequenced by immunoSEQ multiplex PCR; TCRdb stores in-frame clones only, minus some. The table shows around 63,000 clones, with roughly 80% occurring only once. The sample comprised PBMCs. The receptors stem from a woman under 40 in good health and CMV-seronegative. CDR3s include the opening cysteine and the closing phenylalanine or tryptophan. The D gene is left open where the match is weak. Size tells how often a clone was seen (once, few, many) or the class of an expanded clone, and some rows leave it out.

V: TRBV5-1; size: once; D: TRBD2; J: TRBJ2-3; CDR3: CASSAGLAGTPDTQYF; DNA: TGCGCCAGCAGCGCGGGACTAGCGGGGACACCAGATACGCAGTATTTT
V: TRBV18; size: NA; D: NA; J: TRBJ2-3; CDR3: CASLGGSGTDTQYF; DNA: TGTGCCAGCTTAGGAGGGTCGGGGACTGATACGCAGTATTTT
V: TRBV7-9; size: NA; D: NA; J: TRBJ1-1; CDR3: CASTAGLNTEAFF; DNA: TGTGCCAGCACGGCAGGATTGAACACTGAAGCTTTCTTT
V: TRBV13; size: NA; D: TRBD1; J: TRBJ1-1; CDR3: CASSSGQGAGFQAFF; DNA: TGTGCCAGCAGCTCGGGACAGGGGGCAGGGTTTCAAGCTTTCTTT
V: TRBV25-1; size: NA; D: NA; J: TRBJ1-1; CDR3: CASSEWGRNTEAFF; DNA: TGTGCCAGCAGTGAATGGGGCAGAAACACTGAAGCTTTCTTT
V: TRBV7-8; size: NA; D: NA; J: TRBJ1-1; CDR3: CASSLTGGNTEAFF; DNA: TGTGCCAGCAGCTTGACCGGGGGAAACACTGAAGCTTTCTTT
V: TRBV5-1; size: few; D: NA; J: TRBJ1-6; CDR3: CASSLVYSYNSPLHF; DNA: TGCGCCAGCAGCTTGGTATACTCCTATAATTCACCCCTCCACTTT
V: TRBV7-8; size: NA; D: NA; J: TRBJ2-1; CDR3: CASSYIYFRGSYNEQFF; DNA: TGTGCCAGCAGCTATATATACTTCCGGGGGTCCTACAATGAGCAGTTCTTC
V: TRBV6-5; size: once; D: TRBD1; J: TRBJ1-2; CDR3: CASSSIRGLYTF; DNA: TGTGCCAGCAGTTCCATCAGGGGGCTCTACACCTTC
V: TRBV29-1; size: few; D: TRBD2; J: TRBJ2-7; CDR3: CSVAFTSGGTYEQYF; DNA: TGCAGCGTTGCTTTTACCAGCGGGGGTACTTACGAGCAGTACTTC
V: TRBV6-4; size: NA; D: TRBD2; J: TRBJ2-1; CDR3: CASSGLAGGNEQFF; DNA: TGTGCCAGCAGTGGACTAGCGGGGGGGAATGAGCAGTTCTTC
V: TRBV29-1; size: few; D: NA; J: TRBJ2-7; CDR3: CSVGPTGTYEQYF; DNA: TGCAGCGTCGGGCCGACAGGAACCTACGAGCAGTACTTC
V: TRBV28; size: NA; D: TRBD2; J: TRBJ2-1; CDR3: CASSLGTSGGGSYNEQFF; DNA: TGTGCCAGCAGTCTCGGGACTAGCGGGGGGGGTTCCTACAATGAGCAGTTCTTC
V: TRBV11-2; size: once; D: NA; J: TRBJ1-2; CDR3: CASRESPYGYTF; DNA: TGTGCCAGCAGGGAGTCGCCCTACGGCTACACCTTC
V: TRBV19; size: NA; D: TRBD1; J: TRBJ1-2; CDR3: CASSVTFRTGGPYGYTF; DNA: TGTGCCAGTAGTGTTACATTCCGGACAGGGGGACCCTATGGCTACACCTTC
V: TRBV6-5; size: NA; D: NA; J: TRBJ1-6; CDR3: CASRLPGHNNSPLHF; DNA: TGTGCCAGCAGACTCCCGGGACATAATAATTCACCCCTCCACTTT
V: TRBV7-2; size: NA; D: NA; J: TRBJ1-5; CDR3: CASSLGPGGGEPQHF; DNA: TGTGCCAGCAGCTTAGGCCCGGGGGGCGGTGAGCCCCAGCATTTT
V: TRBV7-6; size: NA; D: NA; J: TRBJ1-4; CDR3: CASSLYRRVTEKLFF; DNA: TGTGCCAGCAGCTTATATCGCAGGGTAACTGAAAAACTGTTTTTT
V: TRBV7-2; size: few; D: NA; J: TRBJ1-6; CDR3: CASSFKILGGPPLHF; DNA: TGTGCCAGCAGCTTTAAAATACTAGGGGGTCCACCCCTCCACTTT
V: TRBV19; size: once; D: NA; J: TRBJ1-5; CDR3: CASSIRTAYSNQPQHF; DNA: TGTGCCAGTAGTATCAGGACAGCTTATAGCAATCAGCCCCAGCATTTT
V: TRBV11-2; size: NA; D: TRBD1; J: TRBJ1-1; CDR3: CASSPTLSLTGGRWTEAFF; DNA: TGTGCCAGCAGCCCGACGTTAAGTTTGACAGGGGGCCGTTGGACTGAAGCTTTCTTT
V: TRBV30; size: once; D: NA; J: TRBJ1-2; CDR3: CAWTGDVGNYGYTF; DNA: TGTGCCTGGACGGGGGACGTCGGTAACTATGGCTACACCTTC
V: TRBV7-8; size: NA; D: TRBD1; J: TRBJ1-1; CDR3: CASSLTSGGEAFF; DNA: TGTGCCAGCAGCTTAACCTCAGGGGGTGAAGCTTTCTTT
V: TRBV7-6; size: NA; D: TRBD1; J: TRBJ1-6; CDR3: CASSRQGANSPLHF; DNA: TGTGCCAGCAGCCGACAGGGCGCGAATTCACCCCTCCACTTT
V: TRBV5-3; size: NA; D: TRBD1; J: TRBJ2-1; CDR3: CARSSSPGQGSYNEQFF; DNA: TGTGCCAGAAGCTCAAGCCCCGGACAGGGATCCTACAATGAGCAGTTCTTC
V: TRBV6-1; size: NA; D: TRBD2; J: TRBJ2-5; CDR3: CASSEASGGGSETQYF; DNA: TGTGCCAGCAGTGAAGCGTCGGGAGGGGGGTCAGAGACCCAGTACTTC
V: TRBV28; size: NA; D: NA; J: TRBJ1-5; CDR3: CASSFGTKGMYSNQPQHF; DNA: TGTGCCAGCAGTTTCGGGACAAAGGGGATGTATAGCAATCAGCCCCAGCATTTT
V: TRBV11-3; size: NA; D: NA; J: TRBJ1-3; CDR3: CASSINRVPGNTIYF; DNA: TGTGCCAGCAGCATCAACAGGGTACCTGGAAACACCATATATTTT
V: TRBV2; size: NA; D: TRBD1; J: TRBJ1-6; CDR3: CASSEGGTGESPLHF; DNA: TGTGCCAGCAGTGAGGGGGGGACAGGGGAATCACCCCTCCACTTT
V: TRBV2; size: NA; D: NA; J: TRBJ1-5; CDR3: CASSEEANQPQHF; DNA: TGTGCCAGCAGTGAGGAGGCCAATCAGCCCCAGCATTTT
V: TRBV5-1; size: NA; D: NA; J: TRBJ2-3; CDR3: CASSLFTGGGDTQYF; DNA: TGCGCCAGCAGCTTGTTTACAGGGGGAGGGGATACGCAGTATTTT
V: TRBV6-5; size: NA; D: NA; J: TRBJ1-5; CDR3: CASSYRHGNQPQHF; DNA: TGTGCCAGCAGTTACCGACACGGCAATCAGCCCCAGCATTTT
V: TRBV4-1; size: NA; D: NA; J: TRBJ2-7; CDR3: CASSQGADISYEQYF; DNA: TGCGCCAGCAGCCAAGGGGCGGACATCTCCTACGAGCAGTACTTC
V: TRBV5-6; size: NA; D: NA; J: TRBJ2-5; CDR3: CASSLSTGETQYF; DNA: TGTGCCAGCAGCCTGTCGACTGGGGAGACCCAGTACTTC